One sample yielded the 20 T cell receptor beta chains listed below, sequenced in a study of T-cell reconstitution after alpha-beta-depleted transplantation in children. TCRbeta library preparation incorporated unique molecular identifiers. One entry per CDR3 protein, called by TCRdb with MiXCR from the PCR reads. The sample has around 96,000 distinct CDR3 sequences, 10% to 15% seen once; the top ten hold over 11%. Sample: PBMCs from the stem cell graft donor, taken from the stem cell graft. These receptors came from a human donor who donated a stem cell graft to a child with inherited bone marrow failure.

This clonotype was counted many times. The V gene is TRBV6-1, the J gene TRBJ2-3; D is unresolved. CDR1 MNHNS and CDR2 SASEGT come from the germline V gene. The V end lost 7 bases, the J end lost 1 base, and 9 bases lay between the germline ends. This CDR3 is built from 13 residues. The CDR3 coding sequence is TGTGCCAGCACCCCGAGCGGCACAGATACGCAGTATTTT. Translating it yields CASTPSGTDTQYF.

The chain combines TRBV29-1 with TRBJ2-7, with 14 nucleotides matching TRBD2. The CDR3 runs to 13 residues. Unmatched junction bases numbered 1, after V lost 7 bases and J lost 2 bases. Per germline, CDR1 SQVTM and CDR2 ANQGSEA. This CDR3 is CSAGLAGAYEQYF. In DNA, the CDR3 is TGCAGCGCGGGACTAGCGGGAGCCTACGAGCAGTACTTC.

This clonotype was observed at least ten times. DNA of the CDR3: TGTGCCAGCAGCTCGCAAGCCCCGACAGGGGGTGTTTCACCCCTCCACTTT. Its protein product is CASSSQAPTGGVSPLHF. This chain uses TRBV7-2 with TRBJ1-6, with 9 bases fitting TRBD1. J was trimmed by 9 bases and V by 4 bases; bases with no gene match: 13. Germline loops: CDR1 SGHTA, CDR2 FQGNSA. The CDR3 covers 17 residues.

Concerning this clonotype itself: One base away lies a much larger clone, so this may be a sequencing read error. The V and J genes are TRBV25-1 and TRBJ2-1; possible D gene TRBD1, 5 bases. Germline loops: CDR1 MGHDK, CDR2 SYGVNS. The CDR3 loop spans 15 amino acids. CDR3 amino acids: CASSEMGSTRDEQVF. In DNA form, the CDR3 reads TGTGCCAGCAGTGAAATGGGGTCTACCAGGGATGAGCAGGTCTTC.

This clonotype has more than one count but fewer than ten. The genes are TRBV18 and TRBJ2-7; 11 nucleotides line up with TRBD1. The CDR3 is 15 amino acids. The V gene's germline CDR1 is KGHSH and CDR2 LQKENI. V lost 2 bases, J lost 6 bases, and 6 bases stayed unmatched. CDR3 DNA: TGTGCCAGCTCACCAGGGACAGGGGGAGGACGCGAGCAGTACTTC. Translation: CASSPGTGGGREQYF.

This clonotype was recorded many times. This chain joins TRBV7-9 and TRBJ2-1, with D perhaps being TRBD1 or TRBD2 (6 bases each). CDR3 length: 16 residues. V lost 6 bases and J 1 base, leaving 16 bases between the germline ends. Germline loops: CDR1 SEHNR, CDR2 FQNEAQ (reference sequence). CDR3 sequence reads: CASREPGAGSYNEQFF. As DNA, the CDR3 is TGTGCCAGCAGAGAACCAGGGGCGGGATCCTACAATGAGCAGTTCTTC. Full variable domain (outside the CDR3, taken from reference TRBV7-9 and TRBJ2-1): DTGVSQNPRHKITKRGQNVTFRCDPISEHNRLYWYRQTLGQGPEFLTYFQNEAQLEKSRLLSDRFSAERPKGSFSTLEIQRTEQGDSAMYLCASREPGAGSYNEQFFGPGTRLTVL.

The chain joins TRBV18 to TRBJ2-4; TRBD1 aligns across 9 bases. Unmatched junction bases numbered 8, after V lost 9 bases and J lost 5 bases. Germline loops: CDR1 KGHSH, CDR2 LQKENI. The CDR3 has 14 residues. In nucleotides, the CDR3 is TGTGCCAGTTCGAACAGGGGGCTCGAAAACATTCAGTACTTC. Amino acid sequence: CASSNRGLENIQYF.

This clonotype was observed at least ten times. The CDR3 region is CASSQDWQRTYEQYF. The CDR3 DNA reads TGTGCCAGCAGCCAAGACTGGCAGAGAACCTACGAGCAGTACTTC. This rearrangement joins TRBV14 to TRBJ2-7, with D unresolved. The CDR3 has 15 residues. Trimming left V 0 bases short and J 2 bases short, with 11 bases between. Germline CDR1 SGHDN, CDR2 FVKESK.

This clonotype has ten or more counts. The chain employs TRBV7-2 and TRBJ2-4; D might be TRBD2 (5 bases). CDR1 SGHTA and CDR2 FQGNSA come from the germline V gene. V was trimmed by 5 bases and J by 0 bases, leaving 11 bases between them. CDR3 length: 15 amino acids. CDR3 amino acids: CASSTLEGAKNIQYF. The CDR3 DNA follows: TGTGCCAGCAGCACATTAGAGGGAGCCAAAAACATTCAGTACTTC.

The chain recombines TRBV3-1 with TRBJ2-7; D is ambiguous. The germline V gene has CDR1 LGHDT and CDR2 YNNKEL (reference sequence). The CDR3 is 13 residues long. V gave up 3 bases and J gave up 2 bases, with 8 bases separating them. The CDR3 loop is CASSQRGPYEQYF. The CDR3 DNA reads TGTGCCAGCAGCCAGCGCGGACCCTACGAGCAGTACTTC.

This clonotype has a count of ten or more. V and J are TRBV29-1 and TRBJ2-1, with D possibly matching TRBD1 (6 bases). The CDR3 is 14 amino acids. Trimming pared 3 bases from V and 10 bases from J, leaving 19 bases between. Germline V gives CDR1 SQVTM, CDR2 ANQGSEA. The CDR3 DNA follows: TGCAGCGTTGAGCTCTTCTCAGGGGACATCGAGCAGTTCTTC. It yields the protein CSVELFSGDIEQFF.

This clonotype has more than one count but fewer than ten. The chain links TRBV5-4 to TRBJ1-4, with D perhaps TRBD1 (5 bases). V was clipped by 4 bases and J by 8 bases, with 12 bases between them. The CDR3 length is 13 residues. The germline CDR1 and CDR2 sequences are SGHNT and YYREEE (reference sequence). CDR3 region: CASSRQRGEKLFF. CDR3 DNA: TGTGCCAGCAGCCGACAACGGGGCGAAAAACTGTTTTTT.

This CDR3 reads CSVRLGTDEETQYF. CDR3 DNA sequence: TGCAGCGTGCGACTTGGGACAGACGAAGAGACCCAGTACTTC. The gene calls are TRBV29-1 and TRBJ2-5; 7 bases are a match to TRBD1. The CDR3 loop spans 14 amino acids. The germline CDR1 and CDR2 sequences are SQVTM and ANQGSEA. V was pared by 6 bases and J by 3 bases, with 10 bases of the junction left unmatched.

The chain has TRBV19 and TRBJ2-5; 10 positions match TRBD2. Trimming took 3 bases from V and 0 from J; bases not matched to a gene: 7. The CDR3 length is 17 residues. The germline gives CDR1 LNHDA, CDR2 SQIVND (reference sequence). The CDR3 sequence is CASSMEGSGRYQETQYF. CDR3 DNA sequence: TGTGCCAGTAGTATGGAGGGTAGCGGGAGGTACCAAGAGACCCAGTACTTC.

With regard to this clonotype: Its ends do not fully match the called genes, so a read error is possible. This rearrangement joins TRBV7-2 to TRBJ2-7; D uncertain. The CDR3 runs to 13 residues. Germline loops: CDR1 SGHTA, CDR2 FQGNSA. As DNA, the CDR3 is TGTGCCATCAGCTCCAGGCTCGACTACGAGCAGTACTTC. This translates into CAISSRLDYEQYF.

The chain recombines TRBV7-1 with TRBJ2-1; D gene unclear. TRBV7-1 is given ORF status, its function remaining uncertain. The CDR3 has 11 amino acids. Trimming pared 3 bases from V and 10 bases from J, leaving 7 bases between. The CDR3 here is CASSSLTEQFF. The CDR3 DNA sequence: TGTGCCAGCAGCTCCCTGACAGAGCAGTTCTTC.

In its sample, this clonotype was seen many times. J is TRBJ2-3 and V is TRBV20-1; 7 bases fit TRBD2. The germline V gene has CDR1 DFQATT and CDR2 SNEGSKA (reference sequence). The CDR3 is made up of 13 amino acids. V trimming: 3 bases; J trimming: 8 bases; junction bases outside the gene matches: 8. The CDR3 reads CSASASGIGTQYF. The DNA for the CDR3 is TGCAGTGCTAGTGCGAGCGGGATAGGTACGCAGTATTTT.

This clonotype was recorded a few times. The chain employs TRBV5-4 and TRBJ2-7; D is perhaps TRBD1 (5 bases). CDR3 size: 15 residues. Per the germline V gene, CDR1 is SGHNT and CDR2 is YYREEE (reference sequence). V lost 0 bases to trimming and J lost 3 bases, with 13 bases between them. The CDR3 here is CASSLDAGLSYEQYF. The CDR3 nucleotides read TGTGCCAGCAGCTTGGATGCAGGGTTAAGCTACGAGCAGTACTTC.

This clonotype was counted ten times or more. The V and J genes are TRBV10-3 and TRBJ1-2, with a possible D match to TRBD1 (5 bases). Germline V lookup: CDR1 ENHRY, CDR2 SYGVKD. The V end was cut by 0 bases, the J end by 8 bases, with 13 bases between. CDR3 length: 14 residues. CDR3 sequence reads: CAISESAGRSGYTF. The CDR3 DNA reads as TGTGCCATCAGTGAGTCGGCAGGGCGTAGCGGCTACACCTTC.

This clonotype appeared many times. The CDR3 region is CSAREGAAAWTQYF. The CDR3 nucleotides read TGCAGTGCTAGAGAAGGAGCGGCTGCTTGGACCCAGTACTTC. This chain uses TRBV20-1 with TRBJ2-5; TRBD2 is a possible D gene (5 bases). Trimming pared 0 bases from V and 7 bases from J, leaving 15 bases between. This CDR3 is 14 amino acids long. In germline, CDR1 is DFQATT, CDR2 SNEGSKA (reference sequence).